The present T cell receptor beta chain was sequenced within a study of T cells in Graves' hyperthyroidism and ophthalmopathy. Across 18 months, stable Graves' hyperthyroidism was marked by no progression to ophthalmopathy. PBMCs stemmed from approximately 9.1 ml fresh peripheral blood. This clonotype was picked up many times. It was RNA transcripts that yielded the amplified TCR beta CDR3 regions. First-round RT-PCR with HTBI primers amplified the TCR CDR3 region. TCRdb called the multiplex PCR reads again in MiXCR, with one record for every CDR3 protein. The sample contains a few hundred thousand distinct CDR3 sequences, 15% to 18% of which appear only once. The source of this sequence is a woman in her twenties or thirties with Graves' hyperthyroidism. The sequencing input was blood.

CDR3 residues: CASSLDRGSADTQYF. For the CDR3, the DNA is TGTGCCAGCAGCTTGGACAGGGGATCGGCAGATACGCAGTATTTT. V gene TRBV5-6 combines with J gene TRBJ2-3; TRBD1 agrees at 7 bases. The V and J ends lost 0 bases and 4 bases, in that order; junction bases with no gene match: 5. The CDR3 length is 15 residues. Germline lookup yields CDR1 SGHDT and CDR2 YYEEEE.